This T cell receptor (beta chain) was profiled in a study of CDR3 diversity in severe acne. V lost 4 bases, J lost 5 bases, and 10 bases stayed unmatched. Germline V gene lookup returns CDR1 SGDLS and CDR2 YYNGEE. This CDR3 is 15 amino acids long. TCRdb called the PCR reads again in MiXCR, with one record for every CDR3 protein. The table includes approximately 90,000 distinct CDR3 sequences, about 53% detected once. This clonotype was picked up many times. This sequence joins TRBV9 and TRBJ1-1; TRBD1 aligns across 8 bases. Sequencing input: blood. This TCR derives from a male donor with severe acne vulgaris. CDR3 sequence: CASSLTGQEGTEAFF. The DNA for the CDR3 is TGTGCCAGCAGCTTAACGGGACAGGAGGGAACTGAAGCTTTCTTT. Full variable domain (remainder filled in from reference TRBV9 and TRBJ1-1): DSGVTQTPKHLITATGQRVTLRCSPRSGDLSVYWYQQSLDQGLQFLIQYYNGEERAKGNILERFSAQQFPDLHSELNLSSLELGDSALYFCASSLTGQEGTEAFFGQGTRLTVV.